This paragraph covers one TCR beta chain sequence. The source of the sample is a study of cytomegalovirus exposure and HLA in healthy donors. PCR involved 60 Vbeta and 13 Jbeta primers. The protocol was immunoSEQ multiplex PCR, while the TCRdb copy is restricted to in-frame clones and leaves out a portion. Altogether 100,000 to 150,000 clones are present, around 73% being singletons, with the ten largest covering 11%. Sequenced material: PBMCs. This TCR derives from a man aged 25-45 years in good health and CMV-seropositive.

CDR3 in DNA: TGTGCCAGCAGCCAAGTCGGACTATTAAGCTCCTACGAGCAGTACTTC. Translated: CASSQVGLLSSYEQYF. This chain uses TRBV14 with TRBJ2-7; TRBD2 is a possible D gene (6 bases). V was clipped by 1 base and J by 0 bases, with 13 bases between them. The CDR3 length is 16 residues. Per germline, CDR1 SGHDN and CDR2 FVKESK.